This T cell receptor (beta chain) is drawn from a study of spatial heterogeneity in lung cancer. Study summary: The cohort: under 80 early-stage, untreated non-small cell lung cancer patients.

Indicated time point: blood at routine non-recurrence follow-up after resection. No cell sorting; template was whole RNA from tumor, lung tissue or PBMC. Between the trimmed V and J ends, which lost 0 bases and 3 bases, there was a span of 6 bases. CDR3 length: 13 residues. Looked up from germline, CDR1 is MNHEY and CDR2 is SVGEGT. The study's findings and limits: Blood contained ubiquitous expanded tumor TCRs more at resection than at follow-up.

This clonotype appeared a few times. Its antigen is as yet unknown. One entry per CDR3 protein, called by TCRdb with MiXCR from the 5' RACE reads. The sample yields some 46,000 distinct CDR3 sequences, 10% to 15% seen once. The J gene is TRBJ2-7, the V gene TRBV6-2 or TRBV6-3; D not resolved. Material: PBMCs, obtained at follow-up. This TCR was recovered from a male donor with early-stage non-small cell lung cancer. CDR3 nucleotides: TGTGCCAGCAGTTACTCTAGTATCTACGAGCAGTACTTC. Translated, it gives CASSYSSIYEQYF.